This is a list of T cell receptor beta chains from one sample in a study of CD8+CD57+ T cells in acquired aplastic anemia. TCRdb fed the reads into MiXCR, producing one record per CDR3 protein. The data contain more than 150,000 distinct CDR3 sequences, 45% to 60% of them singletons. The source material was sorted CD4+, CD8+, or CD8+CD57+ T cells (not recorded which) from PBMCs. The source is a human donor with aplastic anemia. CDR3s include the opening cysteine and the closing phenylalanine or tryptophan. Each record gives: D gene, V gene, J gene, CDR3 length, clone size, CDR3 DNA, CDR3 protein. The D gene is left open where the match is weak. Size values are once, few and many counts, or a class for expanded clones, and some rows have none.

d_call: TRBD2; v_call: TRBV10-3; j_call: TRBJ2-3; cdr3_length: 14; clone_size: many; cdr3_nt: TGTGCCACATACAGCGGGGGGGCCACAGATACGCAGTATTTT; cdr3_aa: CATYSGGATDTQYF
d_call: NA; v_call: TRBV7-2; j_call: TRBJ1-2; cdr3_length: 12; clone_size: NA; cdr3_nt: TGTGCCAGCAGCTTAGGTGCCTATGGCTACACCTTC; cdr3_aa: CASSLGAYGYTF
d_call: NA; v_call: TRBV24-1; j_call: TRBJ2-1; cdr3_length: 13; clone_size: many; cdr3_nt: TGTGCCACCAGTGGAGACAGCCACAATGAGCAGTTCTTC; cdr3_aa: CATSGDSHNEQFF
d_call: NA; v_call: TRBV7-6; j_call: TRBJ2-7; cdr3_length: 15; clone_size: NA; cdr3_nt: TGTGCCAGCAGCTTAGCGACCGGGGCCTGGGGCGAGCAGTACTTC; cdr3_aa: CASSLATGAWGEQYF
d_call: TRBD1; v_call: TRBV20-1; j_call: TRBJ1-1; cdr3_length: 12; clone_size: NA; cdr3_nt: TGCAGTGCTACCATCGGGACAGATGAAGCTTTCTTT; cdr3_aa: CSATIGTDEAFF
d_call: TRBD1; v_call: TRBV20-1; j_call: TRBJ2-1; cdr3_length: 15; clone_size: NA; cdr3_nt: TGCAGTGCTAGAGATGGGACAGGGGCTCTTTATGAGCAGTTCTTC; cdr3_aa: CSARDGTGALYEQFF
d_call: TRBD1; v_call: TRBV3-1; j_call: TRBJ1-1; cdr3_length: 13; clone_size: many; cdr3_nt: TGTGCCAGCAGCCAAGATTGGAGCAGGGGGGCTTTCTTT; cdr3_aa: CASSQDWSRGAFF
d_call: NA; v_call: TRBV9; j_call: TRBJ1-3; cdr3_length: 16; clone_size: NA; cdr3_nt: TGTGCCAGCAGCGAGACAATTCAGGGTGCTGGAAACACCATATATTTT; cdr3_aa: CASSETIQGAGNTIYF
d_call: NA; v_call: TRBV25-1; j_call: TRBJ2-3; cdr3_length: 16; clone_size: few; cdr3_nt: TGTGCCAGCAGTGAAGTTGGGTGGCTCAGGGCAGATACGCAGTATTTT; cdr3_aa: CASSEVGWLRADTQYF
d_call: TRBD1; v_call: TRBV28; j_call: TRBJ1-6; cdr3_length: 16; clone_size: NA; cdr3_nt: TGTGCCAGCAGTGTCATAGGGACAGACTATAATTCACCCCTCCACTTT; cdr3_aa: CASSVIGTDYNSPLHF
d_call: NA; v_call: TRBV24-1; j_call: TRBJ2-3; cdr3_length: 16; clone_size: few; cdr3_nt: TGTGCCACCAGTGATTTGCAGGGGACTCACACAGATACGCAGTATTTT; cdr3_aa: CATSDLQGTHTDTQYF
d_call: NA; v_call: TRBV5-1; j_call: TRBJ1-1; cdr3_length: 13; clone_size: many; cdr3_nt: TGCGCCAGCAGCTCAGACGAGGGCACTGAAGCTTTCTTT; cdr3_aa: CASSSDEGTEAFF
d_call: TRBD1; v_call: TRBV7-8; j_call: TRBJ1-2; cdr3_length: 17; clone_size: NA; cdr3_nt: TGTGCCAGCAGCCCCCGCCAAGGGGGACAGGGAGCTTGGCGCTACACCTTC; cdr3_aa: CASSPRQGGQGAWRYTF
d_call: TRBD2; v_call: TRBV29-1; j_call: TRBJ2-7; cdr3_length: 16; clone_size: NA; cdr3_nt: TGCAGCGTTCCAAGCCCCGGGACTAGCGGACCCTCGGAGCAGTACTTC; cdr3_aa: CSVPSPGTSGPSEQYF
d_call: TRBD2; v_call: TRBV5-1; j_call: TRBJ2-7; cdr3_length: 17; clone_size: once; cdr3_nt: TGCGCCAGCAGCTCCGGACTAGCGGGAGGGGGGACCTACGAGCAGTACTTC; cdr3_aa: CASSSGLAGGGTYEQYF
d_call: TRBD1; v_call: TRBV5-1; j_call: TRBJ2-7; cdr3_length: 16; clone_size: NA; cdr3_nt: TGCGCCAGCAGCCCCACGACAGGGATTATGTATAAGGAGCAGTACTTC; cdr3_aa: CASSPTTGIMYKEQYF
d_call: NA; v_call: TRBV7-3; j_call: TRBJ2-7; cdr3_length: 13; clone_size: NA; cdr3_nt: TGTGCCAGCAGCTTAGAGCACAGCTACGAGCAGTACTTC; cdr3_aa: CASSLEHSYEQYF
d_call: NA; v_call: TRBV4-1; j_call: TRBJ2-7; cdr3_length: 15; clone_size: many; cdr3_nt: TGCGCCAGCAGCCAAGAATGGGGGAGATCCTACGAGCAGTACTTC; cdr3_aa: CASSQEWGRSYEQYF
d_call: TRBD2; v_call: TRBV7-3; j_call: TRBJ2-3; cdr3_length: 15; clone_size: many; cdr3_nt: TGTGCCAGCAGCCCAGTACTAGCGGGGGGGGCGCTCCAGTATTTT; cdr3_aa: CASSPVLAGGALQYF
d_call: NA; v_call: TRBV24-1; j_call: TRBJ1-5; cdr3_length: 14; clone_size: NA; cdr3_nt: TGTGCCACCAGTGATTTAGGGCTCAATGAGCCCCAGCATTTT; cdr3_aa: CATSDLGLNEPQHF
d_call: TRBD2; v_call: TRBV2; j_call: TRBJ2-1; cdr3_length: 14; clone_size: NA; cdr3_nt: TGTGCCAGCACGCTAGCGGGGGGCTACAATGAGCAGTTCTTC; cdr3_aa: CASTLAGGYNEQFF
d_call: NA; v_call: TRBV28; j_call: TRBJ2-3; cdr3_length: 13; clone_size: NA; cdr3_nt: TGTGCCAGCAGTTTGGGGGTCGCAGATACGCAGTATTTT; cdr3_aa: CASSLGVADTQYF
d_call: NA; v_call: TRBV2; j_call: TRBJ1-1; cdr3_length: 12; clone_size: NA; cdr3_nt: TGTGCCAGCGAGGACACGAACACTGAAGCTTTCTTT; cdr3_aa: CASEDTNTEAFF
d_call: NA; v_call: TRBV4-2; j_call: TRBJ2-1; cdr3_length: 15; clone_size: once; cdr3_nt: TGTGCCAGCAGCCAACTAGCACCCTCTTACAATGAGCAGTTCTTC; cdr3_aa: CASSQLAPSYNEQFF
d_call: NA; v_call: TRBV10-3; j_call: TRBJ2-7; cdr3_length: 12; clone_size: NA; cdr3_nt: TGTGCCATCAGTGTTAGCCCCTACGAGCAGTACTTC; cdr3_aa: CAISVSPYEQYF
d_call: TRBD1; v_call: TRBV20-1; j_call: TRBJ2-7; cdr3_length: 13; clone_size: NA; cdr3_nt: TGCAGTGCTAAAAGGACAGGGCCCTACGAGCAGTACTTC; cdr3_aa: CSAKRTGPYEQYF
d_call: NA; v_call: TRBV9; j_call: TRBJ1-2; cdr3_length: 14; clone_size: many; cdr3_nt: TGTGCCAGCAGCCCGAGGACCCCTGACTATGGCTACACCTTC; cdr3_aa: CASSPRTPDYGYTF
d_call: NA; v_call: TRBV7-7; j_call: TRBJ2-5; cdr3_length: 14; clone_size: NA; cdr3_nt: TGTGCTAGCAGCTCTCGACTAGGGGGAGAGACCCAGTACTTC; cdr3_aa: CASSSRLGGETQYF
d_call: NA; v_call: TRBV7-9; j_call: TRBJ2-7; cdr3_length: 12; clone_size: NA; cdr3_nt: TGTGCCAGCAGCGTAGAAAGGGGCGAGCAGTACTTC; cdr3_aa: CASSVERGEQYF
d_call: TRBD2; v_call: TRBV20-1; j_call: TRBJ2-3; cdr3_length: 15; clone_size: NA; cdr3_nt: TGCAGTGCAACCGAGCGGGGGGTTGGGTCAGATACGCAGTATTTT; cdr3_aa: CSATERGVGSDTQYF
d_call: NA; v_call: TRBV7-8; j_call: TRBJ2-7; cdr3_length: 12; clone_size: NA; cdr3_nt: TGTGCCAGCAGGCTCCTAGGTTACGAGCAGTACTTC; cdr3_aa: CASRLLGYEQYF
d_call: TRBD1; v_call: TRBV7-8; j_call: TRBJ2-7; cdr3_length: 15; clone_size: NA; cdr3_nt: TGTGCCAGCAGCCAAAACCACGGGACAGGTGACGAGCAGTACTTC; cdr3_aa: CASSQNHGTGDEQYF
d_call: NA; v_call: TRBV6-4; j_call: TRBJ2-3; cdr3_length: 19; clone_size: NA; cdr3_nt: TGTGCCAGCAGTGACTCGAGGGTTTTAGAGGGCCGTACACATGATACGCAGTATTTT; cdr3_aa: CASSDSRVLEGRTHDTQYF
d_call: NA; v_call: TRBV19; j_call: TRBJ1-5; cdr3_length: 14; clone_size: NA; cdr3_nt: TGTGCCAGTAGTGTGGGGAGGAGCAATCAGCCCCAGCATTTT; cdr3_aa: CASSVGRSNQPQHF
d_call: NA; v_call: TRBV19; j_call: TRBJ1-1; cdr3_length: 11; clone_size: NA; cdr3_nt: TGTGCCACCGTTACCTACACTGAAGCTCTCTTT; cdr3_aa: CATVTYTEALF
d_call: TRBD1; v_call: TRBV12-3/TRBV12-4; j_call: TRBJ2-1; cdr3_length: 13; clone_size: many; cdr3_nt: TGTGCCAGCTTCGGGACAGCAACAATGAAGCAGTTCTTC; cdr3_aa: CASFGTATMKQFF
d_call: NA; v_call: TRBV10-3; j_call: TRBJ2-7; cdr3_length: 14; clone_size: few; cdr3_nt: TGTGCCATCAGTGGTACTCGAAATGTACGCGAGCAGTACTTC; cdr3_aa: CAISGTRNVREQYF
d_call: TRBD2; v_call: TRBV7-2; j_call: TRBJ2-7; cdr3_length: 13; clone_size: NA; cdr3_nt: TGTGCCAGCAGCCGACTAGCGGGCTACGAGCAGTACTTC; cdr3_aa: CASSRLAGYEQYF
d_call: NA; v_call: TRBV7-8; j_call: TRBJ1-6; cdr3_length: 16; clone_size: once; cdr3_nt: TGTGCCAGCAGCCCTTTCCAATGGGATGTGAGATCACCCCTCCACTTT; cdr3_aa: CASSPFQWDVRSPLHF
d_call: TRBD1; v_call: TRBV7-3; j_call: TRBJ1-4; cdr3_length: 14; clone_size: once; cdr3_nt: TGTGCCAGCAGCCCGGACAGGGCTAATGAAAAACTGTTTTTT; cdr3_aa: CASSPDRANEKLFF
d_call: NA; v_call: TRBV7-2; j_call: TRBJ2-7; cdr3_length: 15; clone_size: many; cdr3_nt: TGTGCCAGCAGCTTAGAGGCAAATTCCATCTACGAGCAGTACTTC; cdr3_aa: CASSLEANSIYEQYF
d_call: TRBD2; v_call: TRBV5-1; j_call: TRBJ2-5; cdr3_length: 15; clone_size: many; cdr3_nt: TGCGCCAGCAGCTTGGTCGGCGGGGGGACGGAGACCCAGTACTTC; cdr3_aa: CASSLVGGGTETQYF
d_call: NA; v_call: TRBV10-2; j_call: TRBJ2-7; cdr3_length: 16; clone_size: NA; cdr3_nt: TGCGCCAGCAGTGGAAGTGCGAGGATGCTGACCTACGAGCAGTACTTC; cdr3_aa: CASSGSARMLTYEQYF
d_call: NA; v_call: TRBV6-1; j_call: TRBJ1-2; cdr3_length: 12; clone_size: many; cdr3_nt: TGTGCCAGCAGTGAATCAGGGAGTGGCTACACCTTC; cdr3_aa: CASSESGSGYTF
d_call: TRBD2; v_call: TRBV24-1; j_call: TRBJ2-3; cdr3_length: 14; clone_size: NA; cdr3_nt: TGTGCCACCTCGAGTCGGGGGGAAAAAGATACGCAGTATTTT; cdr3_aa: CATSSRGEKDTQYF
d_call: TRBD2; v_call: TRBV20-1; j_call: TRBJ2-1; cdr3_length: 15; clone_size: many; cdr3_nt: TGCAGTGCCCCCCCTCGACTAGCGGGGGGCAATGAGCAGTTCTTC; cdr3_aa: CSAPPRLAGGNEQFF